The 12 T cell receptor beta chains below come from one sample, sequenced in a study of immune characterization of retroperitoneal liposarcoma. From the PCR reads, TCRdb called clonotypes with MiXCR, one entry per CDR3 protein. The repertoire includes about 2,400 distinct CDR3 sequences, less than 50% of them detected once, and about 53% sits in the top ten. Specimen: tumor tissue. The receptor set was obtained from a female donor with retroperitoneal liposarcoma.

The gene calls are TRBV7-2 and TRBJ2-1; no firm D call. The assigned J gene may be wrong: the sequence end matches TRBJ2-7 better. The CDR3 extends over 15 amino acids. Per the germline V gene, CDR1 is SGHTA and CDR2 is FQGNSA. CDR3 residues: CASSLYSSSYNEQYF. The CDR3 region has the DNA TGTGCCAGCAGCTTGTACAGCAGCTCCTACAATGAGCAGTACTTC.

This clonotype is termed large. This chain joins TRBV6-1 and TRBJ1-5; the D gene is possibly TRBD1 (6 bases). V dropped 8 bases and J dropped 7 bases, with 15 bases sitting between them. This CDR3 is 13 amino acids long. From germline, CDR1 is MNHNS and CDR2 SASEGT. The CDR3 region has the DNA TGTGCCAGCGCTCTGGGGGGGCGGCAGCCCCAGCATTTT. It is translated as CASALGGRQPQHF.

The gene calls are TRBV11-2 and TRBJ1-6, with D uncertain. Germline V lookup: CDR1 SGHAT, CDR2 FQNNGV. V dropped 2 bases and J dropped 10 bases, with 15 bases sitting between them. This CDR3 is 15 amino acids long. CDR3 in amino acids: CASSLYEGKGSPLHF. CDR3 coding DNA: TGTGCCAGCAGCTTATACGAGGGAAAGGGCTCACCCCTCCACTTT.

The CDR3 is CASAGTSEVEQFF. DNA of the CDR3: TGTGCCAGCGCCGGGACTAGCGAAGTTGAGCAGTTCTTC. The chain joins TRBV6-1 to TRBJ2-1, with 10 bases fitting TRBD2. Germline V lookup: CDR1 MNHNS, CDR2 SASEGT. The CDR3 runs 13 residues. V shed 8 bases and J 9 bases; nucleotides not matched to a gene: 7.

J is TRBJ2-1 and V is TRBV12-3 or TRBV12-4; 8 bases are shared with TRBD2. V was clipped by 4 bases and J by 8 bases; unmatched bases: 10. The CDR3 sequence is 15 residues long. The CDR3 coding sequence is TGTGCCAGCAGTTCCGGACTAGCCCGTGGGTATGAGCAGTTCTTC. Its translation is CASSSGLARGYEQFF.

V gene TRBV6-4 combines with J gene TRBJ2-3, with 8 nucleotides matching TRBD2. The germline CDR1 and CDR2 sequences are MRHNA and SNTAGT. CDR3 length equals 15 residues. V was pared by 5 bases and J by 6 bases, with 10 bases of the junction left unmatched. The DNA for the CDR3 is TGTGCCAGCAGTCCGGGAGGGCCGGGAGAGGATACGCAGTATTTT. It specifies CASSPGGPGEDTQYF.

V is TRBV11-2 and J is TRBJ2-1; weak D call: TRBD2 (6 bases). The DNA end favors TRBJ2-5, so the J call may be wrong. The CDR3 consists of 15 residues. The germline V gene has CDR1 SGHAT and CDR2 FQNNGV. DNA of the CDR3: TGTGCCAGCAGCTTCTACCCTGCGGGAACCGAGACCCAGTACTTC. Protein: CASSFYPAGTETQYF.

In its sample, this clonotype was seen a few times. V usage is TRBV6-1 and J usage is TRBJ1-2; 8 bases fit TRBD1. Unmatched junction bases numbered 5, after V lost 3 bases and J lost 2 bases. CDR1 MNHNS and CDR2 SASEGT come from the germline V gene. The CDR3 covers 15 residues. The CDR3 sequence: CASSDRGQVNYGYTF. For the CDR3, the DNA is TGTGCCAGCAGTGATCGGGGACAGGTGAACTATGGCTACACCTTC.

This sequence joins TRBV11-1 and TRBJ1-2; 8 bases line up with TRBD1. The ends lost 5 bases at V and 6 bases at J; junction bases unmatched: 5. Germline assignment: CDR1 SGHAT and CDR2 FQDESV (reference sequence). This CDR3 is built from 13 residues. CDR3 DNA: TGTGCCAGCAGCCGACAGGGGACTGATGGCTACACCTTC. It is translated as CASSRQGTDGYTF.

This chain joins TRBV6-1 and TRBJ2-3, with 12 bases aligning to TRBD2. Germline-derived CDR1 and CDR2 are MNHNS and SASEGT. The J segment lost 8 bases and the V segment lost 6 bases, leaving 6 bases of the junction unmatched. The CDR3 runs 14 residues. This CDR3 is CASRLAGGPGTQYF. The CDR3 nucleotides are TGTGCCAGCAGGCTAGCGGGAGGGCCGGGTACGCAGTATTTT.

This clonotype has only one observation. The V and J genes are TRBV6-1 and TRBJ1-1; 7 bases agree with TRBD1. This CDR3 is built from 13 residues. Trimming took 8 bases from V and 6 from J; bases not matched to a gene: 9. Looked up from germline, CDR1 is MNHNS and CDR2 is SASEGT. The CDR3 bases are TGTGCCAGCCTACGGGACAGTATTTCTGAAGCTTTCTTT. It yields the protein CASLRDSISEAFF.

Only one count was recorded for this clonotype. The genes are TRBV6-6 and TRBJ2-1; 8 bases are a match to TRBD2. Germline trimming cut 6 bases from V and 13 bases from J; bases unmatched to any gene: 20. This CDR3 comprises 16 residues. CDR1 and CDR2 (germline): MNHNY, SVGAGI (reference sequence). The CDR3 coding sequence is TGTGCCAGCAGCTACCCAGCGGGAGAGGGCCAAGAGACCCAGTTCTTC. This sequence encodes CASSYPAGEGQETQFF.